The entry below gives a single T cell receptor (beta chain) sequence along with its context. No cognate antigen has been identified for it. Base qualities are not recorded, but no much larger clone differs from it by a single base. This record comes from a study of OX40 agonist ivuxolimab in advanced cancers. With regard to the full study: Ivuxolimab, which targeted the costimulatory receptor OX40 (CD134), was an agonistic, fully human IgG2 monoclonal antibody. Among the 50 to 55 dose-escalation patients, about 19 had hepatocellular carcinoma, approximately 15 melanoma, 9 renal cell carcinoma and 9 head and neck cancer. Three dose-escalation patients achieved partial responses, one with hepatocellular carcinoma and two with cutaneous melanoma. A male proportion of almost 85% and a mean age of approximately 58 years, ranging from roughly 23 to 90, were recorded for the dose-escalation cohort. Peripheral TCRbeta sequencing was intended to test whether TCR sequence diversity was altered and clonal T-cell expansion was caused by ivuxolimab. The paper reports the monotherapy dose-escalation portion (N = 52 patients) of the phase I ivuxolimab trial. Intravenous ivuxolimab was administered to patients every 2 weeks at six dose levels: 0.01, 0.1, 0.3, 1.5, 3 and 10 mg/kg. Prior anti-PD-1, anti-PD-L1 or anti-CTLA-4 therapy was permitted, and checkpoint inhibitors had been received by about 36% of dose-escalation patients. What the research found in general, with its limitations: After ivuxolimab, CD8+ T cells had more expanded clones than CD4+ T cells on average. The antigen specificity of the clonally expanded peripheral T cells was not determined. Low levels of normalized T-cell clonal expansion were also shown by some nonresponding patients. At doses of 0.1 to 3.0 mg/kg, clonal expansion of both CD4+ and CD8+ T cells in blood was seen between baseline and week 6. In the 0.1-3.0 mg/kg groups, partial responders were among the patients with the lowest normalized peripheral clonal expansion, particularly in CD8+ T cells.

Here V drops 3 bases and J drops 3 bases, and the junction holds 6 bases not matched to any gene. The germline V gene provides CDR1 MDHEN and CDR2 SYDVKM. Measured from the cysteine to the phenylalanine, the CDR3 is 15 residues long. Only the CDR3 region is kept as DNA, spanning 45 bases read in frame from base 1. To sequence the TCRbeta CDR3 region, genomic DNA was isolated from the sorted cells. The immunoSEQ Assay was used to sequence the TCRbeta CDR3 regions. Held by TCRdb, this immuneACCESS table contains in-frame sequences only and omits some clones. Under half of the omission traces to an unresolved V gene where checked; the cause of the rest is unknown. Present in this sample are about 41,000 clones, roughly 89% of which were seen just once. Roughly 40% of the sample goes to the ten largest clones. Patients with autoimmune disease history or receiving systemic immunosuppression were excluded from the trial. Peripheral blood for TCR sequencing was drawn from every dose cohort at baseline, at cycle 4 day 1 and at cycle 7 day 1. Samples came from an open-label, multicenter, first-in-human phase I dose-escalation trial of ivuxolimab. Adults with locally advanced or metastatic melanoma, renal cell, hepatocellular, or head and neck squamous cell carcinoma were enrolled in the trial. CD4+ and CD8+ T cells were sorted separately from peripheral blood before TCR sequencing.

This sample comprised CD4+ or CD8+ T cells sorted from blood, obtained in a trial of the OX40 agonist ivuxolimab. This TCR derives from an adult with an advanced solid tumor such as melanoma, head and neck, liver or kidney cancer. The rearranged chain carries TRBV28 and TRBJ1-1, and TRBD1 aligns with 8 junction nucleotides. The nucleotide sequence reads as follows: TGTGCCAGCAGTTTGGGGGACAGGTTTTACACTGAAGCTTTCTTT. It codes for CASSLGDRFYTEAFF.